What follows are 10 T cell receptor beta chains derived from one specimen sequenced in a study of shared clonotypes between healthy human individuals. Assay used: immunoSEQ multiplex PCR; TCRdb lists only in-frame clones, some missing. The table lists millions of clones, about 92% of them singletons. Naive CD8 populations comprised CD45RO-negative cells positively selected for CCR7, excluding terminally differentiated effector memory CD45RA+ cells. Sequencing was performed on naive CD8+ T cells from PBMCs. The receptor source for this set is a man aged 18 to 29 in good health. Some clones in this sample may be carry-over from other donors' samples.

The genes are TRBV4-3 and TRBJ2-3, with a tentative D call TRBD1 (6 bases). Per the germline V gene, CDR1 is LGHNA and CDR2 is YSLEER. The CDR3 contains 16 residues. Trimming cost V 0 bases and J 4 bases, with 14 bases left between them. Here the CDR3 DNA reads TGCGCCAGCAGCCAAGATTCAGGGGAGAGCGCAGATACGCAGTATTTT. Translation: CASSQDSGESADTQYF.

This clone is a singleton in its sample. This same CDR3 is encoded by further DNA sequences in the sample. The CDR3 nucleotides are TGTGCCAGCAGCTTAGAGGGAGGGGCGAATCAGCCCCAGCATTTT. Translating gives CASSLEGGANQPQHF. This chain joins TRBV7-9 and TRBJ1-5; maybe TRBD1 (5 bases). V lost 1 base and J lost 4, with 11 bases in between. Germline V gene lookup returns CDR1 SEHNR and CDR2 FQNEAQ (reference sequence). CDR3 length: 15 residues. The entire variable domain, with the rest obtained from reference TRBV7-9 and TRBJ1-5, is as follows: DTGVSQNPRHKITKRGQNVTFRCDPISEHNRLYWYRQTLGQGPEFLTYFQNEAQLEKSRLLSDRFSAERPKGSFSTLEIQRTEQGDSAMYLCASSLEGGANQPQHFGDGTRLSIL.

This clone came up a few times. Within the sample, other DNA sequences also encode this same CDR3. The gene calls are TRBV9 and TRBJ1-1; D perhaps matches TRBD1 (6 bases). Trimming took off 4 bases at V and 0 bases at J, with 7 bases between the two ends. The CDR3 consists of 13 residues. CDR1 is SGDLS and CDR2 is YYNGEE in the germline V gene. The DNA of the CDR3 is TGTGCCAGCAGCCAGGGGTTGAACACTGAAGCTTTCTTT. Translating it yields CASSQGLNTEAFF. Full variable domain (outside the CDR3, taken from reference TRBV9 and TRBJ1-1): DSGVTQTPKHLITATGQRVTLRCSPRSGDLSVYWYQQSLDQGLQFLIQYYNGEERAKGNILERFSAQQFPDLHSELNLSSLELGDSALYFCASSQGLNTEAFFGQGTRLTVV.

The V gene is TRBV28, the J gene TRBJ2-3; D is possibly TRBD1 (6 bases). CDR1 is MDHEN and CDR2 is SYDVKM in the germline V gene. With 3 bases removed from V and 2 bases from J, the gap between germline ends came to 12 bases. This CDR3 is built from 15 residues. The chain's CDR3 is CASSLSGTNTDTQYF. The DNA for the CDR3 is TGTGCCAGCAGTTTGTCCGGGACAAACACAGATACGCAGTATTTT.

The chain carries TRBV19 and TRBJ2-3; 7 nucleotides agree with TRBD1. V lost 5 bases, J lost 2 bases, and 7 bases stayed unmatched. The CDR3 consists of 15 residues. Germline loops: CDR1 LNHDA, CDR2 SQIVND (reference sequence). The CDR3 nucleotides read TGTGCCAGTAGTTCCCGGGACAGCCTCACAGATACGCAGTATTTT. It is translated as CASSSRDSLTDTQYF.

The J gene is TRBJ2-4, the V gene TRBV7-3; possibly TRBD1 or TRBD2 for D (5 bases each). CDR1 and CDR2 (germline): SGHTA, FQGTGA. CDR3 size: 13 residues. The V end was cut by 8 bases, the J end by 10 bases, with 18 bases between. The chain's CDR3 is CASESRGRKIQYF. Here the CDR3 DNA reads TGTGCCAGCGAAAGCCGGGGCCGAAAGATTCAGTACTTC.

V is TRBV5-6 and J is TRBJ2-1, with 9 bases aligning to TRBD2. Losses at the gene ends were 4 bases for V and 9 bases for J; bases not matched to a gene: 11. CDR3 size: 15 residues. CDR1 is SGHDT, CDR2 YYEEEE, per germline. The CDR3 nucleotides read TGTGCCAGCAGCCCGGGGGGTTTAGCGGGAGTTGAGCAGTTCTTC. Amino acids: CASSPGGLAGVEQFF. The full variable domain, completed using reference TRBV5-6 and TRBJ2-1, is DAGVTQSPTHLIKTRGQQVTLRCSPKSGHDTVSWYQQALGQGPQFIFQYYEEEERQRGNFPDRFSGHQFPNYSSELNVNALLLGDSALYLCASSPGGLAGVEQFFGPGTRLTVL.

This sequence joins TRBV6-5 and TRBJ2-7; no clear D. Germline assignment: CDR1 MNHEY and CDR2 SVGAGI. There are 14 residues in the CDR3. The V gene lost 0 bases and the J gene lost 3 bases, with 9 bases spanning the gap. The chain's CDR3 is CASSYSDVGYEQYF. The CDR3 nucleotides are TGTGCCAGCAGTTACTCGGACGTGGGCTACGAGCAGTACTTC.

The chain couples TRBV19 to TRBJ2-7; the D gene is possibly TRBD1 (6 bases). CDR1 and CDR2 from the germline V gene are LNHDA and SQIVND (reference sequence). V lost 3 bases and J lost 3, with 12 bases in between. The CDR3 contains 14 residues. CDR3 region: CASSMWTAHYEQYF. The CDR3 region has the DNA TGTGCCAGTAGTATGTGGACAGCCCACTACGAGCAGTACTTC.

The rearrangement uses TRBV29-1 and TRBJ1-2; D unclear. CDR1 is SQVTM, CDR2 ANQGSEA, per germline. The CDR3 loop spans 10 amino acids. V was cut by 3 bases and J by 8 bases, with 7 bases left in between. CDR3 amino acids: CSVEFRGYTF. Here the CDR3 DNA reads TGCAGCGTTGAGTTCAGAGGCTACACCTTC.